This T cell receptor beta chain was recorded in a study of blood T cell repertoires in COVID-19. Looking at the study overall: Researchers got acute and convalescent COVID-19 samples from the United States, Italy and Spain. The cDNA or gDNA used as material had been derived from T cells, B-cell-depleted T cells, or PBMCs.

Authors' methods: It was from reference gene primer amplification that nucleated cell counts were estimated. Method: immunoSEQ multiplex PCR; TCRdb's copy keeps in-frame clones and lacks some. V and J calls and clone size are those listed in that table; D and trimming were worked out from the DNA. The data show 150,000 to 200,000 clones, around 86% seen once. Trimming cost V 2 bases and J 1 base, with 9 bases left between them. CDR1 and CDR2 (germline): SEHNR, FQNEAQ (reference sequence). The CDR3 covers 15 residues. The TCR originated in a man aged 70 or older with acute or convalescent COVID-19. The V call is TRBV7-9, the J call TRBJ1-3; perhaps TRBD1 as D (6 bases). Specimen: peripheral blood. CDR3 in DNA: TGTGCCAGCAGCTTAAGACAGGTTTCTGGAAACACCATATATTTT. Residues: CASSLRQVSGNTIYF.